This T cell receptor (beta chain) was found in a study of identical twins (dated by TCRdb to the mid-2010s). As for the study more broadly: To test whether fetal clonotypes persist, the study used deep sequencing on TCR alpha and beta repertoires from monozygotic twins, unrelated adults of various ages, and cord blood. To rule out contamination, the twin experiments were replicated at different times with different library preparation protocols. The paper's findings and limits, for the study overall: A weaker excess of twin sharing was found in beta out-of-frame sequences because the signal-to-noise ratio was lowered by fewer shared sequences. Abundant cord blood beta clonotypes had fewer insertions, young adult naive repertoires showed a similar but weaker trend, and memory repertoires showed no such trend. Compared with coincidental sharing between unrelated individuals, out-of-frame TCR alpha sequences shared between twins showed an excess of sequences with low generation probability. Because the same donors could not be followed over many years, the conclusions depended on cross-sectional statistical analysis. Recombination models systematically underestimated out-of-frame TCR alpha sharing in monozygotic twins but agreed with sharing between unrelated individuals. Zero-insertion analyses could be partly confounded by invariant T cells such as MAIT and iNKT, although diverse VJ usage argued against such confounding for most clonotypes.

Only healthy Caucasian donors were included. Spanning cysteine to phenylalanine, the CDR3 consists of 12 amino acids. The entry retains the CDR3 DNA only, 36 bases that are in frame from base 1. CDR1 and CDR2, per the germline V gene (reference sequence), are DFQATT and SNEGSKA. A distance of 4 bases separates the germline ends of V and J, which lose 1 base and 4 bases respectively. The library was prepared using 5' RACE. The instrument was an Illumina HiSeq 2000. A universal primer binding site was introduced by template switching, and a unique molecular identifier was present in the final cDNA, enabling accurate counting of TCR cDNA molecules. Specific primers in the conserved constant-segment region were used to synthesize first-strand cDNA for TCR alpha and beta chains. To control for contamination, each cDNA library was double barcoded with a SMART-Mk sample barcode plus Illumina barcodes. TruSeq adapter sequences along with Illumina sample barcodes were introduced in two successive PCR steps. TCR alpha and beta cDNA libraries were sequenced on the Illumina HiSeq platform with custom primers. As for the original processing: MiGEC processed the raw reads to extract unique molecular identifiers, while MiXCR was used to determine the CDR3 positions. Recombination models were inferred per individual with the repgenHMM and IGoR tools using an EM algorithm. Shared clonotypes were analyzed with the tcR package in R, and sharing was normalized by the product of cloneset sizes. To study raw recombination without the effects of thymic and clonal selection, out-of-frame nonproductive sequences were analyzed. TCRdb took the public reads, trimmed them with fastp at Q25, ran MiXCR for clone calling and kept in-frame beta chains. Records with the same CDR3 protein are collapsed into one entry carrying the most frequent genes and DNA. The V and J calls follow TCRdb's processing rather than the paper's. The sample data list 1.5 million to 2 million distinct CDR3 sequences, and about 30% of these were observed just once. Jointly, the top ten make up 0.25% to 0.3% of the sample.

At least ten counts were recorded for this clonotype. The antigen this receptor binds is unknown. Qualities for individual bases were not recorded, and no much larger clone is one base off. The clonotype was recovered from a newborn girl in good health. The chain was built from TRBV20-1 and TRBJ1-4, with the D gene not clear enough to name. Sequencing was carried out using cord blood. Here is the DNA: TGCAGTGCTAGAGGGGATAATGAAAAACTGTTTTTT. Translation gives CSARGDNEKLFF.